This TCR beta chain was sequenced for a study of Graves' ophthalmopathy and Graves' hyperthyroidism. Amplifying from RNA transcripts, the study obtained TCR beta CDR3 regions. A first-round RT-PCR used HTBI primers, followed by a second-round multiplex PCR. TCRdb analysed the multiplex PCR reads with MiXCR anew, one entry per CDR3 protein. Here the sample spans approximately 640,000 distinct CDR3 sequences, about 40% being singletons. This clonotype was recorded at least ten times. V was cut by 5 bases and J by 4 bases, with 11 bases left in between. The CDR3 runs to 13 residues. Sequencing used peripheral blood. The gene calls are TRBV12-3 or TRBV12-4 and TRBJ1-2; D might be TRBD1 (6 bases). This sequence was found in an adult man with Graves' ophthalmopathy. CDR3 sequence reads: CASSRQEVYGYTF. The CDR3 DNA follows: TGTGCCAGCAGTCGACAGGAAGTCTATGGCTACACCTTC.